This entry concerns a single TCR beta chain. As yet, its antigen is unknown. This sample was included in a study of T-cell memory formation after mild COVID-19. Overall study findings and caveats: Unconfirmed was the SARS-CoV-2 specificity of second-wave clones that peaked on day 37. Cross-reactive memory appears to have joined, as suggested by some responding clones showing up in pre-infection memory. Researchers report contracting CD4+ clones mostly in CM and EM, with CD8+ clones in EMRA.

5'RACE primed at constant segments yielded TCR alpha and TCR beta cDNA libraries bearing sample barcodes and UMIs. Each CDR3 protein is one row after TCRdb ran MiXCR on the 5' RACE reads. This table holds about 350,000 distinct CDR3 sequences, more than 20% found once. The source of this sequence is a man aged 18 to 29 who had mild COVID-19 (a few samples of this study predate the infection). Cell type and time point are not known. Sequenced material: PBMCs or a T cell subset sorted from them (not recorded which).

The CDR3: CASSFPGQGEGDTQYF. The CDR3 DNA is TGTGCCAGCAGTTTTCCGGGACAGGGGGAGGGAGATACGCAGTATTTT. The rearrangement links TRBV28 to TRBJ2-3, with TRBD1 matching 11 bases. CDR3 length: 16 residues. Germline values: CDR1 MDHEN, CDR2 SYDVKM. The V segment lost 3 bases and the J segment 5 bases; nucleotides outside the gene matches: 7.